A single T cell receptor beta chain is shown here with its context. Its antigen remains unknown. The data stem from a study of cytomegalovirus exposure and HLA in healthy donors. Profiled with immunoSEQ multiplex PCR; TCRdb holds only in-frame clones, not every one. The sample consists of approximately 140,000 clones, just under 85% of them appearing once. General study findings and limits: Subsequent analysis found a tendency for first-cohort TCR clusters to co-occur within the 120 or so validation repertoires. Reported performance of the classifier showed diagnosis of cytomegalovirus status with high specificity and sensitivity. Cytomegalovirus-associated TCR beta chains were listed, numbering some 170.

V was cut by 2 bases and J by 3 bases, with 18 bases left in between. The germline CDR1 and CDR2 sequences are GTSNPN and SVGIG (reference sequence). This CDR3 region has 16 residues. V usage is TRBV30 and J usage is TRBJ2-3; perhaps TRBD1 as D (7 bases). This receptor was obtained from a woman in her twenties or thirties in good health and CMV-seronegative. Sequenced sample: PBMCs. The CDR3 spells CAWSTNHRGGTDTQYF. As DNA, the CDR3 is TGTGCCTGGAGTACCAACCACAGGGGAGGAACAGATACGCAGTATTTT.